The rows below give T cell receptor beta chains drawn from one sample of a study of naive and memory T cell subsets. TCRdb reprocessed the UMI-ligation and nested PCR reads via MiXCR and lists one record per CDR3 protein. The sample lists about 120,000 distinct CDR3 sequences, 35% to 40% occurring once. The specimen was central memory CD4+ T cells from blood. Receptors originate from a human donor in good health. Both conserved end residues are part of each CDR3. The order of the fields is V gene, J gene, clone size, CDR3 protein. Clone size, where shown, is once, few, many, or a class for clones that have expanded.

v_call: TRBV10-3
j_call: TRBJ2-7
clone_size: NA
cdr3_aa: CAISEGPPSYEQYF

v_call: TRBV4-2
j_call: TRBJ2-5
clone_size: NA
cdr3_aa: CASSHGLAGEQTQYF

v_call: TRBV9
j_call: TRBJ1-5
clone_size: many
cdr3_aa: CASSVGGVQPQHF

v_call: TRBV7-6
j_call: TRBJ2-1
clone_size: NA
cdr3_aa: CASSQSGQTSYNEQFF

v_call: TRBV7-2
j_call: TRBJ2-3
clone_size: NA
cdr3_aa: CASSQGIAGRGTDTQYF

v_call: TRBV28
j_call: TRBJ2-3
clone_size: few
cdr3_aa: CASRTDRNPTDTQYF

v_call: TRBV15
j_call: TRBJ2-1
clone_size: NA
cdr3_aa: CATSRDKVGVRLRGDNEQFF

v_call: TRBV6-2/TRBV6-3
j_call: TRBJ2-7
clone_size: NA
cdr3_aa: CASSSNLGTSGYSYEQYF

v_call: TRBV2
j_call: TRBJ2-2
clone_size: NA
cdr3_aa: CASSVLYRGLDTGELFF

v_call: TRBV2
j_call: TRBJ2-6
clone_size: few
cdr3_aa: CASSNGFRSGANVLTF

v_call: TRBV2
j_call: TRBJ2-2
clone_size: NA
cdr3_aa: CASRGWASGELFF

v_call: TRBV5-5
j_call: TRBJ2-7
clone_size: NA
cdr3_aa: CASSFGPEPTTYEQYF

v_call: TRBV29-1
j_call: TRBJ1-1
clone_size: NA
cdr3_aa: CSVEVPGRAFF

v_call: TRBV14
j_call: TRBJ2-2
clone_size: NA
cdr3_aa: CASSHTGVSPGELFF

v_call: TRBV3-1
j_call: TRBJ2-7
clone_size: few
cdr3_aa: CASSHLTNGSYEQYF

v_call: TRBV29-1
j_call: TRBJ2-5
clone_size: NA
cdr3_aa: CSVRGLAGETQYF

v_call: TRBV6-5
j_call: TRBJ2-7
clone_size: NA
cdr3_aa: CASSFSRRGNEQYF

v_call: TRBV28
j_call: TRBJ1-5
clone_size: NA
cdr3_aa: CASSLSPDSDGPQHF

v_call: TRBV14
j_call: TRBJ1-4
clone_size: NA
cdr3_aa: CASSRVRAGEKLFF

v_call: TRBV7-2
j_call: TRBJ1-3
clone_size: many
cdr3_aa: CASSPLGDSGNTIYF

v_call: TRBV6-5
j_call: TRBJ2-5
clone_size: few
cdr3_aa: CASSYGKTQYF

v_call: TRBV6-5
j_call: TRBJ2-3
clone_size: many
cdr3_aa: CASSLAGGRTDTQYF

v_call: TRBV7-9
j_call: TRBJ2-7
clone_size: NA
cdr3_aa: CASSPGALGEQYF

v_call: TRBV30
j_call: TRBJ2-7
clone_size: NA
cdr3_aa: CAWSRGDAYEQYF

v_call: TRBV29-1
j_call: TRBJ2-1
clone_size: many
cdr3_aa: CSAFLGRALGQFF

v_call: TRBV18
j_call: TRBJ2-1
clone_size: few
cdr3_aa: CASSPFRQGFDEQFF

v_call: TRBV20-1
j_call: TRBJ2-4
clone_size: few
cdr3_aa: CSVPLGSGRSNIQYF

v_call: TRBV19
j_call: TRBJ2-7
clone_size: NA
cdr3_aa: CASSNDGSYEQYF

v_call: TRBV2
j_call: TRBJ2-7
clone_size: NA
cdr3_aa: CASSEVAGAFGEQYF

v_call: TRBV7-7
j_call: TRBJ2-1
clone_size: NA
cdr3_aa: CASSLTVDNEQFF

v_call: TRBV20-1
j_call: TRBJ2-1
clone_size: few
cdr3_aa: CSARDWGGGGYNEQFF

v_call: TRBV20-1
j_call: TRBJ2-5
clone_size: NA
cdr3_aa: CSAREPWVETQYF

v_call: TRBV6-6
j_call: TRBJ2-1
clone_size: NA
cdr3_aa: CASSYSGGFSYNEQFF

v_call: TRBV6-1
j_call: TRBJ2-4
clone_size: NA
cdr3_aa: CASRVPGQSEYF

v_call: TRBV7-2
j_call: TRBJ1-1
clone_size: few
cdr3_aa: CASSLQGLPAFF

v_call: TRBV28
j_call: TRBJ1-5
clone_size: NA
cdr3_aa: CASSLPAGNNQPQHF

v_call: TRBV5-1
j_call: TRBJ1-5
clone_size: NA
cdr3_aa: CASSLAGSRNQPQHF

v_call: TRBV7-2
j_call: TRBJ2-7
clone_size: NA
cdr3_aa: CASSRQGTSSYEQYF

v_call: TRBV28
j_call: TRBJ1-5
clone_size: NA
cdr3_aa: CASSLGWGAARHF

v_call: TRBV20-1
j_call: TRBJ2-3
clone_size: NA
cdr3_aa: CSASDSGRVTDTQYF

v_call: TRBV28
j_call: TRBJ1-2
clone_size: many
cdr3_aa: CASRTPRGAANYGYTF

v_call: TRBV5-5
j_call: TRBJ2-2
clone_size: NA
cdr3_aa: CASSLGTGEGGELFF

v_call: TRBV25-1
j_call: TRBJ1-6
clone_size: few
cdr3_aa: CASSARTASNNSPLHF

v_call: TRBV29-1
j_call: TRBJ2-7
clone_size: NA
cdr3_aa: CSAAPDRGTYEQYF

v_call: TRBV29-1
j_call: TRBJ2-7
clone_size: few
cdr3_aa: CSGGTGFSEQYF

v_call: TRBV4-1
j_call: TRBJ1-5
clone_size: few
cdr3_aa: CASSQDKEQGKSQPQHF

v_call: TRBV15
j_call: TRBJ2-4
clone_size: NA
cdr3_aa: CASWGQGKNIQYF

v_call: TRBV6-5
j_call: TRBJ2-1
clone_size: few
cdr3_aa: CASSYEGLLSNEQFF

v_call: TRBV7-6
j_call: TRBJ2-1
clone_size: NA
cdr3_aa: CASSLQIASVANEQFF

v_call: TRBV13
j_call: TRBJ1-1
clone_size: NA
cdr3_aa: CASSPQGTEMNTEAFF

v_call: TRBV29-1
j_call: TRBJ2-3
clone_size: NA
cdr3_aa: CSVVIGTGSLDTQYF

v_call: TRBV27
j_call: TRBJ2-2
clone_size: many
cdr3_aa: CASSFGGNPNTGELFF

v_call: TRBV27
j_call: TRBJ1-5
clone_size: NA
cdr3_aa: CASSRDGGVSNQPQHF

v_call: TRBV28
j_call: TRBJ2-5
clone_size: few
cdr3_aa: CASSLTDTRGETQYF

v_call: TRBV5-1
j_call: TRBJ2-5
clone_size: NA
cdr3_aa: CASRTTGASQETQYF

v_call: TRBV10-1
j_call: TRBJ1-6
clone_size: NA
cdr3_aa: CASSESGPDCGAPWNSPLHF

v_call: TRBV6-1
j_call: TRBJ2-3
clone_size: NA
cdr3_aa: CASSEVAGYTDTQYF

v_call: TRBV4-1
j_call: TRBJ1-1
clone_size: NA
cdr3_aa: CASSQERGRGTEAFF

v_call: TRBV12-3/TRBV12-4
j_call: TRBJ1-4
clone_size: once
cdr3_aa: CASSPLGQALEKLFF